This T cell receptor (beta chain) came from a study of T cell changes during pregnancy in multiple sclerosis. The method was immunoSEQ multiplex PCR; TCRdb's version includes in-frame clones alone and lacks a portion of them. This sample has about 50,000 clones, with more than 80% found just once. Per germline, CDR1 MNHEY and CDR2 SMNVEV (reference sequence). The CDR3 is 15 amino acids. V lost 2 bases, J lost 3 bases, and 14 bases lay in between. This clonotype was obtained from a female donor with multiple sclerosis, enrolled in a pregnancy study. V is TRBV27 and J is TRBJ2-7, with a possible D match to TRBD1 (5 bases). Sequenced material: CD4+ T cells from peripheral blood mononuclear cells, taken before pregnancy. CDR3 coding DNA: TGTGCCAGCAGTTTAGTCGGCCAGGGAATCTACGAGCAGTACTTC. This codes for CASSLVGQGIYEQYF.